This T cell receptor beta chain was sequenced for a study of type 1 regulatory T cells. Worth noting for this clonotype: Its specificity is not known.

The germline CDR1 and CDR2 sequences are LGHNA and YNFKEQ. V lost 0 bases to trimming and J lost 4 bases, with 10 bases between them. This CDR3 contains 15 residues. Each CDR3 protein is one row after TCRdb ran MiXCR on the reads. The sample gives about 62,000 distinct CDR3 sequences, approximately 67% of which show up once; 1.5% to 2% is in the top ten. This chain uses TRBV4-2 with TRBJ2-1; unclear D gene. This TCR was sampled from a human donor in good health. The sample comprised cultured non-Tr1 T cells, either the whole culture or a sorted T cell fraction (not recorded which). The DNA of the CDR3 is TGTGCCAGCAGCCAAGATGATAACAGTTACAATGAGCAGTTCTTC. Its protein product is CASSQDDNSYNEQFF.